A selection of T cell receptor beta chains follows, all from one sample in a study of T cell changes during pregnancy in multiple sclerosis. Profiling relied on immunoSEQ multiplex PCR, and the TCRdb table lists in-frame clones only, not all of them. The sample contains about 70,000 clones, approximately 91% of which appear only once. The source was CD4+ T cells from peripheral blood mononuclear cells, collected after pregnancy. These receptor sequences come from a female donor with multiple sclerosis, enrolled in a pregnancy study. The CDR3 runs from the conserved cysteine through the conserved F or W. D genes are given only for firm matches. A clone size is listed for some rows: how often the clone was seen (once, few, many), or a class if it is expanded.

J gene: TRBJ2-3; clone size: once; D gene: -; V gene: TRBV7-9; CDR3 DNA: TGTGCCAGCAGCCTCGGTCATGACACAGATACGCAGTATTTT; CDR3 protein: CASSLGHDTDTQYF
J gene: TRBJ1-1; clone size: -; D gene: -; V gene: TRBV10-3; CDR3 DNA: TGTGCCATCAGCGGACACTCGAACACTGAAGCTTTCTTT; CDR3 protein: CAISGHSNTEAFF
J gene: TRBJ1-5; clone size: -; D gene: -; V gene: TRBV19; CDR3 DNA: TGTGCCAGTATTGAAACGGGGGATAGCAATCAGCCCCAGCATTTT; CDR3 protein: CASIETGDSNQPQHF
J gene: TRBJ2-1; clone size: -; D gene: TRBD2; V gene: TRBV6-4; CDR3 DNA: TGTGCCAGCAGTGACTCTGGGCTAGCGGTCTACAATGAGCAGTTCTTC; CDR3 protein: CASSDSGLAVYNEQFF
J gene: TRBJ2-3; clone size: -; D gene: TRBD2; V gene: TRBV2; CDR3 DNA: TGTGCCAGCAGTTATTTGACTAGCGGGAGGGTTCCCACTAGCACAGATACGCAGTATTTT; CDR3 protein: CASSYLTSGRVPTSTDTQYF
J gene: TRBJ2-3; clone size: -; D gene: -; V gene: TRBV19; CDR3 DNA: TGTGCCAGTTCTGCAGGGCCACCGGATACGCAGTATTTT; CDR3 protein: CASSAGPPDTQYF
J gene: TRBJ1-1; clone size: -; D gene: TRBD1; V gene: TRBV7-6; CDR3 DNA: TGTGCCAGCAGCTTAGGAGGCAGGGGGCGGATTTCCAACACTGAAGCTTTCTTT; CDR3 protein: CASSLGGRGRISNTEAFF
J gene: TRBJ2-1; clone size: -; D gene: -; V gene: TRBV19; CDR3 DNA: TGTGCCAGTAGTATAGGAGGCGAGATACCCTACAATGAGCAGTTCTTC; CDR3 protein: CASSIGGEIPYNEQFF
J gene: TRBJ2-1; clone size: -; D gene: -; V gene: TRBV28; CDR3 DNA: TGTGCCAGCAGTCCAACTAGCAGCTACTACAATGAGCAGTTCTTC; CDR3 protein: CASSPTSSYYNEQFF
J gene: TRBJ2-5; clone size: -; D gene: TRBD2; V gene: TRBV9; CDR3 DNA: TGTGCCAGCAGCGTAGGGGGGGAGCGGGGGCGAAGCGAGACCCAGTACTTC; CDR3 protein: CASSVGGERGRSETQYF
J gene: TRBJ2-7; clone size: -; D gene: TRBD1; V gene: TRBV4-1; CDR3 DNA: TGCGCCAGCAGCCCCGGGACAGGGGTTTGGTCCGAGCAGTACTTC; CDR3 protein: CASSPGTGVWSEQYF
J gene: TRBJ1-1; clone size: -; D gene: TRBD1; V gene: TRBV6-6; CDR3 DNA: TGTGCCAGCAGTTACGTCGGGACAGGAGTTGAAGCTTTCTTT; CDR3 protein: CASSYVGTGVEAFF
J gene: TRBJ2-1; clone size: -; D gene: TRBD2; V gene: TRBV2; CDR3 DNA: TGTGCCATCATGCCCGGGGGACTAGCGGAAAAGTACAATGAGCAGTTCTTC; CDR3 protein: CAIMPGGLAEKYNEQFF
J gene: TRBJ2-7; clone size: -; D gene: -; V gene: TRBV2; CDR3 DNA: TGTGCCAGCAGTGGGGAAAGGGGGACCTACGAGCAGTACTTC; CDR3 protein: CASSGERGTYEQYF
J gene: TRBJ1-5; clone size: -; D gene: -; V gene: TRBV19; CDR3 DNA: TGTGCCAGTAGTATTGCAGGAAATGGCAATCAGCCCCAGCATTTT; CDR3 protein: CASSIAGNGNQPQHF
J gene: TRBJ1-2; clone size: once; D gene: -; V gene: TRBV5-1; CDR3 DNA: TGCGCCAGCAGCTGGCCGGGGAATACGGATGGCTACACCTTC; CDR3 protein: CASSWPGNTDGYTF
J gene: TRBJ2-3; clone size: -; D gene: TRBD2; V gene: TRBV30; CDR3 DNA: TGTGCCTGGAGCCGACTAGCGGTTAGCACAGATACGCAGTATTTT; CDR3 protein: CAWSRLAVSTDTQYF
J gene: TRBJ1-4; clone size: -; D gene: TRBD1; V gene: TRBV18; CDR3 DNA: TGTGCCAGCTCCCCGACAGGGGACGTGAGTGAAAAACTGTTTTTT; CDR3 protein: CASSPTGDVSEKLFF
J gene: TRBJ2-7; clone size: -; D gene: -; V gene: TRBV21-1; CDR3 DNA: TGTGCCAGCAGCAAAGAGGGACAGGCCTCCACCTACGAGCAGTACTTC; CDR3 protein: CASSKEGQASTYEQYF
J gene: TRBJ2-7; clone size: -; D gene: TRBD2; V gene: TRBV5-6; CDR3 DNA: TGTGCCAGCAGCTTGGGACTAGCGGGTAGCTCCTACGAGCAGTACTTC; CDR3 protein: CASSLGLAGSSYEQYF
J gene: TRBJ2-2; clone size: -; D gene: TRBD2; V gene: TRBV19; CDR3 DNA: TGTGCCAGTAGGCCCAGCGGGACGGCGAACACCGGGGAGCTGTTTTTT; CDR3 protein: CASRPSGTANTGELFF
J gene: TRBJ2-1; clone size: -; D gene: TRBD2; V gene: TRBV30; CDR3 DNA: TGTGCCTGGAGTGGCTTCCGGACTAGCGGGACCTACAATGAGCAGTTCTTC; CDR3 protein: CAWSGFRTSGTYNEQFF
J gene: TRBJ2-1; clone size: -; D gene: -; V gene: TRBV6-6; CDR3 DNA: TGTGCCAGCAGTTACGGAGAAAATGAGCAGTTCTTC; CDR3 protein: CASSYGENEQFF
J gene: TRBJ2-3; clone size: -; D gene: TRBD1; V gene: TRBV25-1; CDR3 DNA: TGTGCCAGCAGTGACGTCCGACAGGGTTGGACAGATACGCAGTATTTT; CDR3 protein: CASSDVRQGWTDTQYF
J gene: TRBJ2-5; clone size: -; D gene: -; V gene: TRBV19; CDR3 DNA: TGTGCCAGTAGTACCGGGACAAAACAAGAGACCCAGTACTTC; CDR3 protein: CASSTGTKQETQYF
J gene: TRBJ1-5; clone size: few; D gene: -; V gene: TRBV25-1; CDR3 DNA: TGTGCCAGCAATCCTTCGGCCAGGCGTATCAATCAGCCCCAGCATTTT; CDR3 protein: CASNPSARRINQPQHF
J gene: TRBJ2-1; clone size: -; D gene: -; V gene: TRBV30; CDR3 DNA: TGTGCCTGGATGAGAGACAGCTCCTACAATGAGCAGTTCTTC; CDR3 protein: CAWMRDSSYNEQFF
J gene: TRBJ1-2; clone size: -; D gene: -; V gene: TRBV6-1; CDR3 DNA: TGTGCCAGAGAAAGTAGGGGCTTCAACTATGGCTACACCTTC; CDR3 protein: CARESRGFNYGYTF
J gene: TRBJ2-3; clone size: -; D gene: -; V gene: TRBV9; CDR3 DNA: TGTGCCAGCAGCGTAAGGGGGGGGATATCCACAGATACGCAGTATTTT; CDR3 protein: CASSVRGGISTDTQYF
J gene: TRBJ2-3; clone size: -; D gene: -; V gene: TRBV7-9; CDR3 DNA: TGTGCCAGCAATTCAGGGGCGGGCGATACGCAGTATTTT; CDR3 protein: CASNSGAGDTQYF
J gene: TRBJ2-7; clone size: -; D gene: -; V gene: TRBV20-1; CDR3 DNA: TGCAGTGCTAGCGGAGACTACGAGCAGTACTTC; CDR3 protein: CSASGDYEQYF
J gene: TRBJ2-1; clone size: -; D gene: -; V gene: TRBV19; CDR3 DNA: TGTGCCAGTAGTATCGCAGGGGAAGGGGGCAATGAGCAGTTCTTC; CDR3 protein: CASSIAGEGGNEQFF
J gene: TRBJ2-2; clone size: -; D gene: -; V gene: TRBV2; CDR3 DNA: TGTGCCAGCAGAATAGATATCACCGGGGAGCTGTTTTTT; CDR3 protein: CASRIDITGELFF
J gene: TRBJ2-1; clone size: -; D gene: TRBD1; V gene: TRBV19; CDR3 DNA: TGTGCCAGTAGTATGGGGCCTCAACAGGGGGAATACAATGAGCAGTTCTTC; CDR3 protein: CASSMGPQQGEYNEQFF
J gene: TRBJ2-2; clone size: -; D gene: TRBD2; V gene: TRBV28; CDR3 DNA: TGTGCCAGCAGTTTCTTAGCGGGAGTAGGGACCGGGGAGCTGTTTTTT; CDR3 protein: CASSFLAGVGTGELFF
J gene: TRBJ1-6; clone size: -; D gene: -; V gene: TRBV4-2; CDR3 DNA: TGTGCCAGCAGCCAAGATCAACAGGGTGGTTCACCCCTCCACTTT; CDR3 protein: CASSQDQQGGSPLHF
J gene: TRBJ2-2; clone size: -; D gene: -; V gene: TRBV19; CDR3 DNA: TGTGCCAGTAGTATAGCCGGTCAATCAACCGGGGAGCTGTTTTTT; CDR3 protein: CASSIAGQSTGELFF
J gene: TRBJ2-6; clone size: -; D gene: -; V gene: TRBV5-1; CDR3 DNA: TGCGCCAGCAGCGGGAGAAGCGGAGCCCACTCTGGGGCCAACGTCCTGACTTTC; CDR3 protein: CASSGRSGAHSGANVLTF
J gene: TRBJ1-6; clone size: -; D gene: -; V gene: TRBV5-4; CDR3 DNA: TGTGCCAGCAGCTTGGAGGGAGGCCTAAATTCACCCCTCCACTTT; CDR3 protein: CASSLEGGLNSPLHF
J gene: TRBJ2-7; clone size: -; D gene: -; V gene: TRBV5-6; CDR3 DNA: TGTGCCAGCAGCTTGCCTGGAGGGTACGAGCAGTACTTC; CDR3 protein: CASSLPGGYEQYF
J gene: TRBJ2-1; clone size: -; D gene: TRBD2; V gene: TRBV30; CDR3 DNA: TGTGCCTGGCAGATAGCGGGCCGCTACAATGAGCAGTTCTTC; CDR3 protein: CAWQIAGRYNEQFF
J gene: TRBJ2-2; clone size: -; D gene: -; V gene: TRBV6-5; CDR3 DNA: TGTGCCAGCACCCGGACACTGAACACCGGGGAGCTGTTTTTT; CDR3 protein: CASTRTLNTGELFF
J gene: TRBJ2-2; clone size: -; D gene: TRBD1; V gene: TRBV2; CDR3 DNA: TGTGCCAGCGTATTTAGGACAGGTGGAACCGGGGAGCTGTTTTTT; CDR3 protein: CASVFRTGGTGELFF
J gene: TRBJ1-5; clone size: -; D gene: TRBD1; V gene: TRBV27; CDR3 DNA: TGTGCCAGCAGTAAAAAACAGGGGGCGAGTAATCAGCCCCAGCATTTT; CDR3 protein: CASSKKQGASNQPQHF
J gene: TRBJ1-1; clone size: -; D gene: -; V gene: TRBV15; CDR3 DNA: TGTGCCACCAGCAGCGAAGGGGGAGGGTGGACTGAAGCTTTCTTT; CDR3 protein: CATSSEGGGWTEAFF
J gene: TRBJ1-1; clone size: -; D gene: -; V gene: TRBV5-5; CDR3 DNA: TGTGCCAGCAGCTTACAGCATAACACTGAAGCTTTCTTT; CDR3 protein: CASSLQHNTEAFF
J gene: TRBJ2-1; clone size: -; D gene: -; V gene: TRBV5-1; CDR3 DNA: TGCGCCAGCAGCACCGAGCGGAGGTACAATGAGCAGTTCTTC; CDR3 protein: CASSTERRYNEQFF
J gene: TRBJ2-2; clone size: -; D gene: TRBD2; V gene: TRBV7-3; CDR3 DNA: TGTGCCAGCAGCCCTGGGGGGGGGAAATCCGGGGAGCTGTTTTTT; CDR3 protein: CASSPGGGKSGELFF
J gene: TRBJ2-2; clone size: -; D gene: TRBD2; V gene: TRBV5-1; CDR3 DNA: TGCGCCAGCGACGCGGGGGGACTAGCGGGAAACACCGGGGAGCTGTTTTTT; CDR3 protein: CASDAGGLAGNTGELFF
J gene: TRBJ2-5; clone size: few; D gene: TRBD2; V gene: TRBV28; CDR3 DNA: TGTGCCAGCAGCTGGACCGGGAGGGTCCAAGAGACCCAGTACTTC; CDR3 protein: CASSWTGRVQETQYF
J gene: TRBJ1-5; clone size: -; D gene: TRBD1; V gene: TRBV7-2; CDR3 DNA: TGTGCCAGCAGCTTATCCTCGGACAGGGGCCATCGGGCCCAGCATTTT; CDR3 protein: CASSLSSDRGHRAQHF
J gene: TRBJ2-2; clone size: -; D gene: -; V gene: TRBV4-1; CDR3 DNA: TGCGCCAGCAGCCAAGAAACCCTCCTAGTTGCCCCCGGGGAGCTGTTTTTT; CDR3 protein: CASSQETLLVAPGELFF
J gene: TRBJ2-1; clone size: -; D gene: TRBD1; V gene: TRBV5-4; CDR3 DNA: TGTGCCAGCAGCGCGGACAGGGGTAATGAGCAGTTCTTC; CDR3 protein: CASSADRGNEQFF
J gene: TRBJ1-2; clone size: once; D gene: -; V gene: TRBV25-1; CDR3 DNA: TGTGCCAGCAGTCTATTGGGGCAGGGAAGGGATGGCTACACCTTC; CDR3 protein: CASSLLGQGRDGYTF
J gene: TRBJ1-1; clone size: -; D gene: -; V gene: TRBV29-1; CDR3 DNA: TGCAGCGTTGAGGCGGCGAACACTGAAGCTTTCTTT; CDR3 protein: CSVEAANTEAFF